These 10 T cell receptor beta chains were all obtained from the same sample, sequenced in a study of CD8+ T cells in alopecia areata. Isolated RNA was reverse transcribed into cDNA used as the sequencing template. Profiled with immunoSEQ multiplex PCR; TCRdb holds only in-frame clones, not every one. The sample holds around 140,000 clones, around 50% seen once. Sequencing was performed on CD4+ T cells sorted from blood, taken at week 0. The source of these receptors is a human donor with alopecia areata.

This chain uses TRBV27 with TRBJ2-7; D assignment may be TRBD1 or TRBD2 (5 bases each). Trimming stripped 3 bases from V and 6 bases from J, with 9 bases between. The germline V gene has CDR1 MNHEY and CDR2 SMNVEV (reference sequence). The CDR3 contains 12 residues. CDR3: CASSFLGTEQYF. The CDR3 DNA reads as TGTGCCAGCAGTTTCTTAGGGACCGAGCAGTACTTC.

This rearrangement joins TRBV29-1 to TRBJ2-7; D is possibly TRBD1 (5 bases). The CDR3 sequence is 13 residues long. The germline CDR1 and CDR2 sequences are SQVTM and ANQGSEA. V dropped 7 bases and J dropped 2 bases, with 15 bases sitting between them. The CDR3 sequence is CSAQGAGTYEQYF. CDR3 bases: TGCAGCGCCCAAGGGGCTGGCACCTACGAGCAGTACTTC.

This clone was seen a handful of times. The chain employs TRBV7-2 and TRBJ2-5, with 9 bases lining up with TRBD2. This CDR3 region has 16 residues. The trim removed 5 bases at V and 3 bases at J, leaving 10 bases unmatched. The germline V gene has CDR1 SGHTA and CDR2 FQGNSA. The CDR3 sequence is CASSGQVLAGKETQYF. The CDR3 coding sequence is TGTGCCAGCAGCGGTCAAGTACTAGCGGGTAAAGAGACCCAGTACTTC.

The rearrangement links TRBV5-6 to TRBJ2-5; the D gene is possibly TRBD2 (5 bases). In germline, CDR1 is SGHDT, CDR2 YYEEEE. The CDR3 totals 13 residues. V lost 7 bases and J 3 bases, leaving 13 bases between the germline ends. Written as DNA, the CDR3 is TGTGCCAGCCACAGCGGTGTAAAAGAGACCCAGTACTTC. It codes for CASHSGVKETQYF.

The chain links TRBV5-6 to TRBJ2-7; D gene uncertain. The V gene's germline CDR1 is SGHDT and CDR2 YYEEEE. The length of the CDR3 is 14 residues. With 7 bases removed from V and 3 bases from J, the gap between germline ends came to 17 bases. CDR3 nucleotide sequence: TGTGCCAGCCATGCACGTGGTCCACTCTACGAGCAGTACTTC. This sequence encodes CASHARGPLYEQYF.

The genes are TRBV7-9 and TRBJ2-1; 8 bases fit TRBD1. Germline V gene lookup returns CDR1 SEHNR and CDR2 FQNEAQ (reference sequence). V lost 3 bases to trimming and J lost 7 bases; unmatched junction nucleotides: 11. The CDR3 is 16 amino acids. DNA for the CDR3: TGTGCCAGCAGCTTCCCCGGACAGGGACGGCAAAATGAGCAGTTCTTC. Protein: CASSFPGQGRQNEQFF.

This clone was found a few times. This sequence joins TRBV6-1 and TRBJ1-1; possible D gene TRBD1, 5 bases. Trimming shortened V by 6 bases and J by 2 bases, and 10 bases separated the two germline ends. Germline V gives CDR1 MNHNS, CDR2 SASEGT. CDR3 length equals 13 residues. The CDR3 reads CASREQDNTEAFF. The CDR3 coding sequence is TGTGCCAGCAGAGAACAGGATAACACTGAAGCTTTCTTT.

This chain uses TRBV25-1 with TRBJ1-1; D is undetermined. The V gene lost 8 bases and the J gene lost 0 bases, with 10 bases spanning the gap. CDR1 is MGHDK and CDR2 is SYGVNS in the germline V gene. This CDR3 spans 13 amino acids. The CDR3 DNA reads TGTGCCAGCCGAAGAGATCTGAACACTGAAGCTTTCTTT. Translation: CASRRDLNTEAFF.

A few counts support this clone. The chain combines TRBV7-9 with TRBJ1-1; 8 nucleotides agree with TRBD1. This CDR3 has 15 amino acids. CDR1 and CDR2 from the germline V gene are SEHNR and FQNEAQ (reference sequence). With V trimmed by 5 bases and J by 5 bases, 10 bases remained unmatched. CDR3 DNA: TGTGCCAGCAGCCGACACCAGGGGGCTTGGACTGAAGCTTTCTTT. Translating gives CASSRHQGAWTEAFF.

This chain connects TRBV7-8 to TRBJ2-5, with 7 bases aligning to TRBD2. The trim removed 5 bases at V and 4 bases at J, leaving 4 bases unmatched. CDR3 length: 13 residues. Looked up from germline, CDR1 is SGHVS and CDR2 is FQNEAQ. CDR3 bases: TGTGCCAGCAGCCCGAGACTAGCAGAGACCCAGTACTTC. Translation: CASSPRLAETQYF.